Below, 2 T cell receptor beta chains from the same sample are listed, as sequenced in a study of PD-L1 blockade in urothelial cancer. The repertoire was sequenced with immunoSEQ multiplex PCR; TCRdb's copy has only in-frame clones and lacks some. The repertoire holds roughly 84,000 clones, with about four fifths as singletons. The sequenced sample was PBMCs, obtained around atezolizumab (anti-PD-L1) treatment. Source of these receptors: an older man with urothelial cancer.

V is TRBV5-1 and J is TRBJ2-1, with 8 bases fitting TRBD1. V gave up 0 bases and J gave up 8 bases; unmatched junction bases: 10. This CDR3 is 16 amino acids long. Germline V lookup: CDR1 SGHRS, CDR2 YFSETQ. CDR3 in DNA: TGCGCCAGCAGCTTGGTAGGGACAGGTATCATAGATGAGCAGTTCTTC. This encodes CASSLVGTGIIDEQFF.

This chain joins TRBV7-7 and TRBJ1-4; TRBD1 matches 9 bases. The germline V gene has CDR1 SSHAT and CDR2 FNYEAQ (reference sequence). V trimming: 4 bases; J trimming: 1 base; junction bases outside the gene matches: 4. The CDR3 sequence is 16 residues long. CDR3 sequence reads: CASSCRQGGTNEKLFF. In DNA, the CDR3 is TGTGCCAGCAGCTGCCGACAGGGGGGAACTAATGAAAAACTGTTTTTT.